This T cell receptor beta chain was sequenced during a study of cytomegalovirus exposure and HLA in healthy donors. A remark on this clone: Its antigen is still unknown.

Study-wide findings and caveats: Cytomegalovirus-associated status was assigned to about 170 TCR beta chains. Reports credit the classifier with highly specific, highly sensitive diagnosis of cytomegalovirus status.

Germline assignment: CDR1 SGHNT and CDR2 YYREEE (reference sequence). Unmatched junction bases numbered 13, after V lost 4 bases and J lost 7 bases. This CDR3 is built from 16 residues. Produced via immunoSEQ multiplex PCR; TCRdb's table is partial and in-frame only. The sample has over 150,000 clones; more than 65% are singletons. The 120-subject validation cohort, separate from the roughly 700-subject first cohort, included the donors. This chain uses TRBV5-4 with TRBJ2-1; 8 bases match TRBD2. This receptor was taken from a woman younger than 30 in good health and CMV-seropositive. The sequencing input was PBMCs. CDR3 DNA sequence: TGTGCCAGCAGCCTGCCCCCAGCGGGGGCCGCTAATGAGCAGTTCTTC. Protein product: CASSLPPAGAANEQFF. The full variable domain, rest sourced from reference TRBV5-4 and TRBJ2-1, is ETGVTQSPTHLIKTRGQQVTLRCSSQSGHNTVSWYQQALGQGPQFIFQYYREEENGRGNFPPRFSGLQFPNYSSELNVNALELDDSALYLCASSLPPAGAANEQFFGPGTRLTVL.